This T cell receptor beta chain was recorded in a study of identical twins. Study-level results: While abundant cord blood beta clonotypes carried fewer insertions, memory repertoires showed no such pattern. Donors were not followed over many years; analysis was cross-sectional. Low generation-probability sequences were in excess among twin-shared out-of-frame alpha sequences.

cDNA molecules carried unique molecular identifiers, and template switching added a universal primer site. In TCRdb, the 5' RACE reads were re-called with MiXCR into one record per CDR3 protein. The data hold roughly 690,000 distinct CDR3 sequences, with roughly 6.2% observed a single time. This clonotype has ten or more counts. The antigen is not known. This TCR was recovered from a young man in good health. Sequenced: naive T cells sorted from blood.

The CDR3 sequence: CASSPAPFSGEQFF. In DNA form, the CDR3 reads TGTGCCAGCAGTCCCGCCCCTTTTTCTGGTGAGCAGTTCTTC. The V call is TRBV12-3 or TRBV12-4, the J call TRBJ2-1; D is uncertain. The CDR3 has 14 amino acids. Trimming shortened V by 5 bases and J by 9 bases, and 17 bases separated the two germline ends.